The source of this TCR beta chain is a study of blood T cell repertoires in COVID-19. Method: immunoSEQ multiplex PCR; TCRdb's copy keeps in-frame clones and lacks some. The sample carries a few hundred thousand clones, approximately 81% recorded once. The germline gives CDR1 SGDLS, CDR2 YYNGEE. The CDR3 runs 14 residues. V lost 0 bases and J lost 6, with 13 bases in between. This clone has just one count. Sequenced input: peripheral blood. V is TRBV9 and J is TRBJ2-7, with a possible D match to TRBD2 (6 bases). The sequence derives from an elderly woman with acute or convalescent COVID-19. CDR3 sequence reads: CASSVEGQRAEQYF. CDR3 sequence (DNA): TGTGCCAGCAGCGTAGAGGGGCAGCGGGCCGAGCAGTACTTC. Supplemented by reference TRBV9 and TRBJ2-7, the full variable domain reads DSGVTQTPKHLITATGQRVTLRCSPRSGDLSVYWYQQSLDQGLQFLIQYYNGEERAKGNILERFSAQQFPDLHSELNLSSLELGDSALYFCASSVEGQRAEQYFGPGTRLTVT.